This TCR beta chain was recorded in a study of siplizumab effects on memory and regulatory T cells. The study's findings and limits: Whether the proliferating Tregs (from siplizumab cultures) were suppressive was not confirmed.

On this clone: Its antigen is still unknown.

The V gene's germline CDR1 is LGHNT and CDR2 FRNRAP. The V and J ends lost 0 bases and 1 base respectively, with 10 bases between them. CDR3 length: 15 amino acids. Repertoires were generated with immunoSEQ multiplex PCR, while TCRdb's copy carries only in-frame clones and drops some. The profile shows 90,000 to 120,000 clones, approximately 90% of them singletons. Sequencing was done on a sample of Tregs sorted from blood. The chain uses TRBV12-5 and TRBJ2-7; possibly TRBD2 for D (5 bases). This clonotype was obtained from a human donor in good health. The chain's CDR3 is CASGLVRGGSYEQYF. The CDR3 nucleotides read TGTGCTAGTGGTTTGGTACGAGGAGGTTCCTACGAGCAGTACTTC.